A single sample gave rise to the 7 T cell receptor beta chains below, sequenced in a study of radiotherapy plus CTLA-4 blockade in lung cancer. Produced via immunoSEQ multiplex PCR; TCRdb's table is partial and in-frame only. In the table there are 120,000 or so clones, about 77% of which are singletons. The input for sequencing was peripheral blood, taken from a patient treated with radiotherapy plus ipilimumab. These receptors came from a human donor with non-small cell lung cancer who had a partial response to radiotherapy plus ipilimumab.

The V and J genes are TRBV2 and TRBJ2-7, with D perhaps TRBD2 (5 bases). This CDR3 spans 13 amino acids. V lost 6 bases and J lost 2, with 11 bases in between. Germline CDR1 reads SNHLY; CDR2 reads FYNNEI. The CDR3 coding sequence is TGTGCCAGCAGCGCAAGCGGAACCTACGAGCAGTACGTC. This codes for CASSASGTYEQYV.

The rearrangement links TRBV6-1 to TRBJ1-5; D is possibly TRBD1 (5 bases). This CDR3 region has 12 residues. Trimming removed 1 base from V and 7 bases from J, with 5 bases in between. Per germline, CDR1 MNHNS and CDR2 SASEGT. The CDR3 DNA reads as TGTGCCAGCAGTGAAGGGGGCCAGCCCCAGCATTTT. The encoded protein is CASSEGGQPQHF.

The rearrangement joins TRBV9 to TRBJ2-7, with 8 positions matching TRBD2. Trimming at V came to 4 bases and at J to 5 bases, leaving 11 bases not matched to a gene. CDR3 length: 15 residues. Germline V lookup: CDR1 SGDLS, CDR2 YYNGEE. The CDR3 loop is CASSKVGLGRDEQYF. The CDR3 DNA reads as TGTGCCAGCAGCAAGGTGGGACTAGGCCGAGACGAGCAGTACTTC.

This clone has a single count. The chain couples TRBV15 to TRBJ2-6; maybe TRBD1 (5 bases). CDR3 length equals 17 residues. V lost 11 bases to trimming and J lost 0 bases, with 20 bases between them. From germline, CDR1 is LNHNV and CDR2 YYDKDF (reference sequence). CDR3 DNA sequence: TGTGCCGCACGAAGGGGCAGTCCTCTCTCTGGGGCCAACGTCCTGACTTTC. Translated: CAARRGSPLSGANVLTF.

The chain joins TRBV5-1 to TRBJ1-1; TRBD1 aligns across 9 bases. The germline V gene has CDR1 SGHRS and CDR2 YFSETQ. This CDR3 region has 14 residues. The junction had 5 bases not matched to a gene; V was cut back by 3 bases and J by 5 bases. The CDR3 sequence: CASSSGTGSTEAFF. The CDR3 nucleotides are TGCGCCAGCAGCTCCGGGACAGGGAGTACTGAAGCTTTCTTT.

The chain uses TRBV6-6 and TRBJ2-3; D gene unclear. CDR3 length: 12 amino acids. The V gene's germline CDR1 is MNHNY and CDR2 SVGAGI (reference sequence). Trimming took 6 bases from V and 8 from J, leaving 12 bases between them. The CDR3 sequence: CASRERSGTQYF. CDR3 bases: TGTGCCAGCAGGGAACGGTCGGGTACGCAGTATTTT.

V is TRBV7-2 and J is TRBJ1-3; D perhaps matches TRBD1 (5 bases). This CDR3 spans 16 amino acids. Germline V CDR1 and CDR2: SGHTA, FQGNSA. V was cut by 2 bases and J by 0 bases, with 11 bases left in between. In nucleotides, the CDR3 is TGTGCCAGCAGCTTACCCACAGGTAGCTCTGGAAACACCATATATTTT. Protein product: CASSLPTGSSGNTIYF.